The clone carrying this T cell receptor beta chain was observed a handful of times. Its target is not known. Molecules of cDNA were individually given unique molecular identifiers that were attached to them. TCRdb ran MiXCR on the 5' RACE reads and lists one entry per CDR3 protein. Among about 130,000 distinct CDR3 sequences listed, more than 12% were seen once. V lost 0 bases and J 4 bases, leaving 13 bases between the germline ends. Germline V gene data show CDR1 as SNHLY and CDR2 as FYNNEI. CDR3 length equals 16 residues. The data are from a study of early T cells in non-severe SARS-CoV-2 infection. As for the study in general: Unpaired chains resulted from sequencing bulk RNA of unsorted whole blood. Study-wide findings and caveats: Matching against VDJdb likely underestimated virus-specific expansions, favoring anti-spike CD8.

The sequenced sample was whole blood. This sequence was found in an adult who was a healthcare worker with PCR-confirmed SARS-CoV-2 infection or an uninfected control (not recorded which). This chain connects TRBV2 to TRBJ2-1, with D maybe TRBD2 (6 bases). CDR3 coding DNA: TGTGCCAGCAGTGAAGCAGAAAATAGCGGATACAATGAGCAGTTCTTC. Translation: CASSEAENSGYNEQFF.